Following are 21 T cell receptor beta chains from one sample sequenced in a study of identifying expanded T cells in peripheral blood. TCRdb keeps only in-frame clones here, not all; method: immunoSEQ multiplex PCR. The data show about 91,000 clones, approximately 89% seen once. Sample: blood. The receptors were gathered from a person aged 18-70 years in good health.

The V call is TRBV28, the J call TRBJ1-5, with D possibly TRBD1 on 6 matching bases. Germline V gene sequence: CDR1 MDHEN, CDR2 SYDVKM. Trimming shortened V by 3 bases and J by 2 bases, and 11 bases separated the two germline ends. The CDR3 sequence is 15 residues long. The CDR3 region has the DNA TGTGCCAGCAGTTTTAGAGCAGGGGGCAATCAGCCCCAGCATTTT. It yields the protein CASSFRAGGNQPQHF.

The chain has TRBV7-9 and TRBJ2-1, with TRBD2 matching 13 bases. The CDR3 has 12 amino acids. V lost 5 bases and J lost 12; bases outside the gene matches: 1. CDR1 and CDR2 (germline): SEHNR, FQNEAQ (reference sequence). The CDR3 DNA reads as TGTGCCAGCAGCCGACTAGCGGGGGGGCAGTTCTTC. Translating gives CASSRLAGGQFF.

This clone was seen repeatedly, ten times or more. The chain has TRBV2 and TRBJ2-7; D assignment may be TRBD1 or TRBD2 (5 bases each). V lost 11 bases and J lost 3, with 14 bases in between. Germline CDR1 reads SNHLY; CDR2 reads FYNNEI. The CDR3 has 12 residues. The CDR3 nucleotides are TGTGCCGGCTCCGGGACCGGCTACGAGCAGTACTTC. Residues: CAGSGTGYEQYF.

The genes are TRBV5-1 and TRBJ2-7; no clear D gene. In germline, CDR1 is SGHRS, CDR2 YFSETQ. The CDR3 extends over 14 amino acids. Trimming removed 1 base at V and 0 bases at J, with 8 bases between. DNA for the CDR3: TGCGCCAGCAGCTTGTTTCCCAGCTCCTACGAGCAGTACTTC. It translates to CASSLFPSSYEQYF.

DNA for the CDR3: TGTGCCAGCAGCCTGGGACCGGGAGTTGGCGCTTTCTTT. It encodes CASSLGPGVGAFF. The chain has TRBV7-2 and TRBJ1-1; D might be TRBD1 (5 bases). V dropped 5 bases and J dropped 11 bases, with 18 bases sitting between them. Germline loops: CDR1 SGHTA, CDR2 FQGNSA. This CDR3 has 13 amino acids.

The chain carries TRBV9 and TRBJ2-5, with TRBD2 matching 9 bases. From germline, CDR1 is SGDLS and CDR2 YYNGEE. With 3 bases clipped from V and 2 bases from J, the junction kept 11 bases outside the gene matches. The CDR3 has 17 amino acids. CDR3 loop: CASSERDSGGLQETQYF. The CDR3 nucleotides read TGTGCCAGCAGCGAGAGGGACAGCGGGGGGCTTCAAGAGACCCAGTACTTC.

Here the CDR3 reads CASSLSLAGGNTDTQYF. Written as DNA, the CDR3 is TGTGCCAGCAGTTTATCCCTTGCGGGAGGGAACACAGATACGCAGTATTTT. The J gene is TRBJ2-3, the V gene TRBV28, with TRBD2 identical over 9 bases. Germline CDR1 is MDHEN and CDR2 is SYDVKM. Losses at the gene ends were 1 base for V and 2 bases for J; bases not matched to a gene: 7. This CDR3 has 17 residues.

V usage is TRBV18 and J usage is TRBJ1-1; D remains unclear. This CDR3 region has 14 residues. Per the germline V gene, CDR1 is KGHSH and CDR2 is LQKENI. The V and J ends lost 3 bases and 3 bases respectively, with 11 bases between them. The CDR3 protein is CASSPGRADTEAFF. In DNA form, the CDR3 reads TGTGCCAGCTCACCTGGTAGAGCAGACACTGAAGCTTTCTTT.

The CDR3 is CASSYSTGGRNQPQHF. The CDR3 nucleotides are TGTGCCAGCAGTTACTCGACAGGGGGCCGGAATCAGCCCCAGCATTTT. The genes are TRBV2 and TRBJ1-5; TRBD1 aligns across 10 bases. The CDR3 contains 16 residues. V gave up 5 bases and J gave up 4 bases; unmatched junction bases: 8. Germline CDR1 SNHLY, CDR2 FYNNEI.

To note about this clone: At one of its ends the junction is not consistent with the germline gene, which may arise from a read error. The chain joins TRBV19 to TRBJ1-5; D remains unclear. This CDR3 has 15 amino acids. Germline V gene sequence: CDR1 LNHDA, CDR2 SQIVND (reference sequence). Here the CDR3 reads CASSIMFGEGQSQHF. The DNA of the CDR3 is TGTGCCAGTAGTATAATGTTTGGGGAGGGTCAGTCCCAGCATTTT.

The J gene is TRBJ2-3, the V gene TRBV5-1; D is ambiguous. CDR1 and CDR2 from the germline V gene are SGHRS and YFSETQ. The CDR3 is 12 residues long. Trimming removed 1 base at V and 6 bases at J, with 6 bases between. The CDR3 sequence: CASSLNGDTQYF. Here the CDR3 DNA reads TGCGCCAGCAGCTTGAACGGGGATACGCAGTATTTT.

J is TRBJ2-5 and V is TRBV19; 7 positions agree with TRBD1. This CDR3 is 14 amino acids long. J gave up 4 bases and V 3 bases, and 5 bases lay outside the gene matches. The V gene's germline CDR1 is LNHDA and CDR2 SQIVND (reference sequence). CDR3 bases: TGTGCCAGTAGTATCGGTGGACAGGCAGAGACCCAGTACTTC. Protein: CASSIGGQAETQYF.

The chain links TRBV4-1 to TRBJ2-5; 9 nucleotides line up with TRBD1. Germline-derived CDR1 and CDR2 are MGHRA and YSYEKL. The J segment lost 4 bases and the V segment lost 4 bases, leaving 4 bases of the junction unmatched. The CDR3 covers 14 residues. CDR3 coding DNA: TGCGCCAGCAGCCGGGGACAGGGTGGAGAGACCCAGTACTTC. It translates to CASSRGQGGETQYF.

This chain joins TRBV2 and TRBJ1-2, with D perhaps matching TRBD1 (5 bases). Germline assignment: CDR1 SNHLY and CDR2 FYNNEI. This CDR3 is built from 15 residues. The V gene lost 6 bases and the J gene lost 0 bases, with 14 bases spanning the gap. The DNA of the CDR3 is TGTGCCAGCAGGGGCGGGAGAGGGGCTAACTATGGCTACACCTTC. Its translation is CASRGGRGANYGYTF.

In DNA, the CDR3 is TGTGCCTGGAGTCCACCAGCACTTACCTCCTCTGAAGCTTTCTTT. It yields the protein CAWSPPALTSSEAFF. The rearrangement links TRBV30 to TRBJ1-1; D not certain. V lost 2 bases, J lost 6 bases, and 19 bases lay in between. Germline-derived CDR1 and CDR2 are GTSNPN and SVGIG (reference sequence). This CDR3 has 15 residues.

The CDR3 is CASSRGVFGNQPQHF. DNA for the CDR3: TGTGCCAGCAGTCGAGGGGTTTTTGGCAATCAGCCCCAGCATTTT. The V and J genes are TRBV7-2 and TRBJ1-5; D is possibly TRBD1 (5 bases). V was trimmed by 6 bases and J by 2 bases, leaving 14 bases between them. The germline V gene encodes CDR1 SGHTA and CDR2 FQGNSA. This CDR3 spans 15 amino acids.

V gene TRBV18 combines with J gene TRBJ2-7; 8 bases map to TRBD2. Germline trimming cut 3 bases from V and 0 bases from J; bases unmatched to any gene: 4. This CDR3 region has 15 residues. Germline V gene sequence: CDR1 KGHSH, CDR2 LQKENI. For the CDR3, the DNA is TGTGCCAGCTCACCTTCGGGAGGGTTCTCCTACGAGCAGTACTTC. Encoded protein: CASSPSGGFSYEQYF. Full variable domain (rest looked up from reference TRBV18 and TRBJ2-7): NAGVMQNPRHLVRRRGQEARLRCSPMKGHSHVYWYRQLPEEGLKFMVYLQKENIIDESGMPKERFSAEFPKEGPSILRIQQVVRGDSAAYFCASSPSGGFSYEQYFGPGTRLTVT.

J is TRBJ1-4 and V is TRBV21-1; the table's TRBD1 call for D was not verified on the DNA. TRBV21-1 is a pseudogene. The CDR3 has 14 residues. The CDR3 here is CASSRGGESEKLFF. The CDR3 bases are TGTGCCAGCAGCAGAGGGGGCGAGAGTGAAAAACTGTTTTTT.

CDR3 bases: TGTGCCTGGAGTCGAGGACTAGCGGGAGGGACAGATACGCAGTATTTT. This gives the protein CAWSRGLAGGTDTQYF. The chain carries TRBV30 and TRBJ2-3; 15 bases are a match to TRBD2. The length of the CDR3 is 16 residues. The germline V gene has CDR1 GTSNPN and CDR2 SVGIG (reference sequence). V was clipped by 2 bases and J by 3 bases; unmatched bases: 3.

This chain connects TRBV23-1 to TRBJ1-2; no clear D. TRBV23-1 is treated as an ORF (open reading frame) with a function not yet certain. V was cut by 1 base and J by 4 bases, with 16 bases left in between. The CDR3 contains 16 residues. The CDR3 spells CASSQYHRGSVYGYTF. The CDR3 DNA reads as TGCGCCAGCAGTCAATATCATCGCGGCTCGGTCTATGGCTACACCTTC.

The chain has TRBV5-1 and TRBJ2-3, with D unclear. Germline CDR1 is SGHRS and CDR2 is YFSETQ. With 0 bases removed from V and 1 base from J, the gap between germline ends came to 12 bases. CDR3 length: 16 residues. The CDR3 bases are TGCGCCAGCAGCTTGGGGGCCACCCCAGGCACAGATACGCAGTATTTT. It is translated as CASSLGATPGTDTQYF.